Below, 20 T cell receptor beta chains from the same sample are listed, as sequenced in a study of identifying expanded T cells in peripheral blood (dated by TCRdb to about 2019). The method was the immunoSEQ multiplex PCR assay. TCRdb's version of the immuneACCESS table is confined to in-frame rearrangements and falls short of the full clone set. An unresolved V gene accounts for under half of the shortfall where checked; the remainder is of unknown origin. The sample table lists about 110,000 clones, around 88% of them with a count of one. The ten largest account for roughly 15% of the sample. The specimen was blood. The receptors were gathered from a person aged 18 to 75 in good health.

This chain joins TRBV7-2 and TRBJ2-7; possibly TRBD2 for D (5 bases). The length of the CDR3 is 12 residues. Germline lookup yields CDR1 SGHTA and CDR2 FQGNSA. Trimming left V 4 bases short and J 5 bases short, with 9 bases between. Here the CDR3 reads CASSSSGNEQYF. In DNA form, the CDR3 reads TGTGCCAGCAGCTCCTCGGGAAACGAGCAGTACTTC.

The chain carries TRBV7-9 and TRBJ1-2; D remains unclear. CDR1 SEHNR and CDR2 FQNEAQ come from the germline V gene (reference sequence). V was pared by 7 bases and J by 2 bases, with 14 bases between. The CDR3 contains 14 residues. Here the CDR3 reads CASTMGGVNYGYTF. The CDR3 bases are TGTGCCAGCACCATGGGCGGGGTCAACTATGGCTACACCTTC. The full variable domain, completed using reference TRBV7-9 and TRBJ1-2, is DTGVSQNPRHKITKRGQNVTFRCDPISEHNRLYWYRQTLGQGPEFLTYFQNEAQLEKSRLLSDRFSAERPKGSFSTLEIQRTEQGDSAMYLCASTMGGVNYGYTFGSGTRLTVV.

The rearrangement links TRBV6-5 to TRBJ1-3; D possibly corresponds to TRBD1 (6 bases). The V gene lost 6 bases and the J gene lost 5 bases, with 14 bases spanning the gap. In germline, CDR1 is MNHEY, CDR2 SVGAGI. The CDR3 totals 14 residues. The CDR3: CASSPQGPRNTIYF. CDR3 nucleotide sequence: TGTGCCAGCAGCCCACAGGGACCCAGAAACACCATATATTTT.

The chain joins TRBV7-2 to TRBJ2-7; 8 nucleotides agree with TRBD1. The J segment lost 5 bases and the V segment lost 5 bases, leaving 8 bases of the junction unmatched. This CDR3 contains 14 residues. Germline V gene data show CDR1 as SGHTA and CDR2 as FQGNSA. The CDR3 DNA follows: TGTGCCAGCAGCCCCCCCGACAGGGGAAACGAGCAGTACTTC. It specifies CASSPPDRGNEQYF. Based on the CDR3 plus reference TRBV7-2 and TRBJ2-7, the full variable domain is GAGVSQSPSNKVTEKGKDVELRCDPISGHTALYWYRQSLGQGLEFLIYFQGNSAPDKSGLPSDRFSAERTGGSVSTLTIQRTQQEDSAVYLCASSPPDRGNEQYFGPGTRLTVT.

CDR3 sequence (DNA): TGTGCCAGCAGGGCAGGGTTCGGTCCTAATGAAAAACTGTTTTTT. It yields the protein CASRAGFGPNEKLFF. V usage is TRBV27 and J usage is TRBJ1-4, with TRBD1 as a possible D gene (5 bases). The V gene lost 6 bases and the J gene lost 3 bases, with 14 bases spanning the gap. Germline V CDR1 and CDR2: MNHEY, SMNVEV (reference sequence). CDR3 length equals 15 residues.

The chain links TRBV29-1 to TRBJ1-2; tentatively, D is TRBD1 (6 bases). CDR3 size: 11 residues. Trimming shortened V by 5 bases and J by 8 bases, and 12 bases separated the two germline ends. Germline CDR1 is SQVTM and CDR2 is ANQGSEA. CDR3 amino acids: CSVTGNGGYTF. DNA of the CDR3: TGCAGCGTTACAGGGAATGGCGGCTACACCTTC.

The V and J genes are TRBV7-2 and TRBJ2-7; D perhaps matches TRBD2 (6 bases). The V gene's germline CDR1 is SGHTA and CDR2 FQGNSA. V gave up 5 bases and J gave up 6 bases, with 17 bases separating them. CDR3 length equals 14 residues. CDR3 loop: CASSPSFGGLEQYF. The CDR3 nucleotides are TGTGCCAGCAGCCCTAGCTTTGGGGGACTCGAGCAGTACTTC.

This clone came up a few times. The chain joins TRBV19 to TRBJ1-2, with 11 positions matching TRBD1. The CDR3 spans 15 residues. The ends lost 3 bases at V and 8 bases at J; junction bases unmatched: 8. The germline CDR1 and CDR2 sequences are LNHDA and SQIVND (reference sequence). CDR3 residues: CASSMNGQGARGYTF. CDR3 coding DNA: TGTGCCAGTAGTATGAATGGACAGGGGGCAAGAGGCTACACCTTC.

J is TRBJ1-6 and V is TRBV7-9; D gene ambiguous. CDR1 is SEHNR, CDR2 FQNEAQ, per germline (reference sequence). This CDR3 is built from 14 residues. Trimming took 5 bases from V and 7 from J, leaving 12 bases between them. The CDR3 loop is CASSPTTGNSPLHF. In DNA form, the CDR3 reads TGTGCCAGCAGCCCGACCACGGGAAATTCACCCCTCCACTTT.

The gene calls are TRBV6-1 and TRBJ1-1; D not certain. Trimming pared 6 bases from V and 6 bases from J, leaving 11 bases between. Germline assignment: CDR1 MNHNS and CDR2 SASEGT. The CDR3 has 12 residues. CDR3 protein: CASRLDTAEAFF. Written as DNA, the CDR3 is TGTGCCAGCAGGCTCGACACCGCTGAAGCTTTCTTT.

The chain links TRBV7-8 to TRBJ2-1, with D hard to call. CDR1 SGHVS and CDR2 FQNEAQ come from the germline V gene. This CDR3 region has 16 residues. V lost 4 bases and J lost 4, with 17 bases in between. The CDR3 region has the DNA TGTGCCAGCAGCTGGGATCAACAGATACTTTACAATGAGCAGTTCTTC. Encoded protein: CASSWDQQILYNEQFF.

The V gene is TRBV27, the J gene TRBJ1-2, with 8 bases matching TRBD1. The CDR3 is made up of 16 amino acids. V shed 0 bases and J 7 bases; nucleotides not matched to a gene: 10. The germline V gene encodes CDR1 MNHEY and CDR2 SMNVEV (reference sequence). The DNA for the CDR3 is TGTGCCAGCAGTTTATCCCCCCGGACAGGGATATTTGGCTACACCTTC. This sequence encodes CASSLSPRTGIFGYTF.

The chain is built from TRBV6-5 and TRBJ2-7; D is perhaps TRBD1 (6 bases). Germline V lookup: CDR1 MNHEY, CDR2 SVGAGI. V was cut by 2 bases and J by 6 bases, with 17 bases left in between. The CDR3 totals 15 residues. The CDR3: CASSYPSGAATEQYF. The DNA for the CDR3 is TGTGCCAGCAGTTACCCTTCAGGGGCAGCCACCGAGCAGTACTTC.

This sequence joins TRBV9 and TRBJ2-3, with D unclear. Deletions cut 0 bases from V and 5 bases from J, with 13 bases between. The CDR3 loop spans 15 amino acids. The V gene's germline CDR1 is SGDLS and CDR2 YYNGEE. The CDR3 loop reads CASSVVALTGDTQYF. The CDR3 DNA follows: TGTGCCAGCAGCGTAGTCGCATTAACGGGAGATACGCAGTATTTT. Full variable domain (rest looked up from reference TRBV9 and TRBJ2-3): DSGVTQTPKHLITATGQRVTLRCSPRSGDLSVYWYQQSLDQGLQFLIQYYNGEERAKGNILERFSAQQFPDLHSELNLSSLELGDSALYFCASSVVALTGDTQYFGPGTRLTVL.

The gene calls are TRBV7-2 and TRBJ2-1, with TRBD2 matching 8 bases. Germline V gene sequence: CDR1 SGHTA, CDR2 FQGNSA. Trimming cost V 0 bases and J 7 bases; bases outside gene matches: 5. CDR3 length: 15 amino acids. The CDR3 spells CASSLAGLAENEQFF. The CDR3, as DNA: TGTGCCAGCAGCTTAGCAGGACTAGCCGAGAATGAGCAGTTCTTC. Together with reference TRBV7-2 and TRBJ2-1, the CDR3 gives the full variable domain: GAGVSQSPSNKVTEKGKDVELRCDPISGHTALYWYRQSLGQGLEFLIYFQGNSAPDKSGLPSDRFSAERTGGSVSTLTIQRTQQEDSAVYLCASSLAGLAENEQFFGPGTRLTVL.

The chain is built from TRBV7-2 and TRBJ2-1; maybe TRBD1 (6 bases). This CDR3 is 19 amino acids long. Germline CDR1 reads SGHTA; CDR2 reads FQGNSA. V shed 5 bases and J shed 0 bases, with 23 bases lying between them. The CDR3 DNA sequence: TGTGCCAGCAGCGAACCAAAGGGACAAGGGACAAGCTCCTACAATGAGCAGTTCTTC. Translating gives CASSEPKGQGTSSYNEQFF. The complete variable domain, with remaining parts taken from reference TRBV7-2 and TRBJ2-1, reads GAGVSQSPSNKVTEKGKDVELRCDPISGHTALYWYRQSLGQGLEFLIYFQGNSAPDKSGLPSDRFSAERTGGSVSTLTIQRTQQEDSAVYLCASSEPKGQGTSSYNEQFFGPGTRLTVL.

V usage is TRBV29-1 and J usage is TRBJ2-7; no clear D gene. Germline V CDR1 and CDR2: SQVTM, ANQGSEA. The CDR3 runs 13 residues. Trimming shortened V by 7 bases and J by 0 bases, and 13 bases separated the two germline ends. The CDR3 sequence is CSAQAHGSYEQYF. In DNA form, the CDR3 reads TGCAGCGCCCAGGCCCACGGCTCCTACGAGCAGTACTTC.

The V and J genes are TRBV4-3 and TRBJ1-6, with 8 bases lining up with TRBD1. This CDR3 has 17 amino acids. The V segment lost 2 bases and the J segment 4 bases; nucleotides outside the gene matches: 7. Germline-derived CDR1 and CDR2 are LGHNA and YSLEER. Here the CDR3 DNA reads TGCGCCAGCAGCCAATGGTGGCGGACAGGGTATAATTCACCCCTCCACTTT. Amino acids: CASSQWWRTGYNSPLHF.

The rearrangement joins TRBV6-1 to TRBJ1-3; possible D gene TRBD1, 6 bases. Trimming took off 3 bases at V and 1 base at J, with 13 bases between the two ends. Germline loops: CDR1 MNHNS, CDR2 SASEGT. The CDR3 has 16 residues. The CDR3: CASSEVRGASGNTIYF. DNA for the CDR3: TGTGCCAGCAGTGAGGTACGGGGGGCGTCTGGAAACACCATATATTTT.

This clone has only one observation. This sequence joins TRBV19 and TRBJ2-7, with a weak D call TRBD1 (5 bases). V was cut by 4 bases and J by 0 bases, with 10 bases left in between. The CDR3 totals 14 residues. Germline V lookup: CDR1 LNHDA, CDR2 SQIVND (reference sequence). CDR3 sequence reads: CASSTTALSYEQYF. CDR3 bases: TGTGCCAGTAGTACGACAGCCCTCTCCTACGAGCAGTACTTC.